At least ten counts were recorded for the clone carrying this T cell receptor beta chain. Researchers took RNA transcripts and amplified the TCR beta CDR3 regions from them. With the HTBI primer set, the TCR CDR3 went through a first round of RT-PCR. TCRdb reprocessed the multiplex PCR reads with MiXCR, giving one entry per CDR3 protein. The sample lists around 450,000 distinct CDR3 sequences, roughly 15% occurring once. This sample stems from a study of T cells in Graves' hyperthyroidism and ophthalmopathy. Lactation, pregnancy, other autoimmune disease or uncontrolled infection led to exclusion of patients. Diagnosing involved the use of clinical symptoms, serum thyroxine and TRAb, thyroid ultrasound and orbital computed tomography. The TCR originated in a woman aged 18-29 years with Graves' hyperthyroidism. Sequenced: blood.

Here the CDR3 DNA reads TGTGCCAGCAGTTTAACGGGACAACCACGATCGGACTATGGCTACACCTTC. Protein: CASSLTGQPRSDYGYTF. The chain links TRBV27 to TRBJ1-2; D is possibly TRBD1 (6 bases). V shed 2 bases and J shed 3 bases, with 19 bases lying between them. The germline V gene encodes CDR1 MNHEY and CDR2 SMNVEV (reference sequence). This CDR3 contains 17 residues.